The 8 T cell receptor beta chains below come from one sample, sequenced in a study of T cell changes during pregnancy in multiple sclerosis. Profiled with immunoSEQ multiplex PCR; TCRdb holds only in-frame clones, not every one. The table has 30,000 to 35,000 clones, 75% to 95% seen once. Sequenced here: CD8+ T cells from peripheral blood mononuclear cells, sampled before pregnancy. These receptors all come from a female donor with multiple sclerosis, enrolled in a pregnancy study.

The chain recombines TRBV2 with TRBJ2-1; 7 positions match TRBD1. The CDR3 has 16 residues. The V gene's germline CDR1 is SNHLY and CDR2 FYNNEI. V gave up 5 bases and J gave up 6 bases; unmatched junction bases: 13. The CDR3 loop is CASSWSGGSRFNEQFF. CDR3 nucleotides: TGTGCCAGCAGTTGGTCAGGGGGTTCCCGATTCAATGAGCAGTTCTTC.

The J gene is TRBJ1-6, the V gene TRBV9, with D tentatively TRBD1 (6 bases). Looked up from germline, CDR1 is SGDLS and CDR2 is YYNGEE. V dropped 2 bases and J dropped 9 bases, with 12 bases sitting between them. This CDR3 comprises 14 residues. CDR3 sequence: CASSVSGAGSPLHF. CDR3 in DNA: TGTGCCAGCAGCGTCTCAGGGGCGGGTTCACCCCTCCACTTT.

The chain joins TRBV6-1 to TRBJ1-5, with D uncertain. V lost 0 bases and J 4 bases, leaving 10 bases between the germline ends. The CDR3 consists of 15 residues. CDR1 and CDR2 (germline): MNHNS, SASEGT. CDR3 in amino acids: CASSEAPTLNQPQHF. The CDR3 DNA is TGTGCCAGCAGTGAAGCACCTACCCTTAATCAGCCCCAGCATTTT.

V usage is TRBV13 and J usage is TRBJ2-5, with TRBD2 identical over 8 bases. The germline gives CDR1 PRHDT, CDR2 FYEKMQ (reference sequence). This CDR3 region has 14 residues. V was clipped by 5 bases and J by 3 bases; unmatched bases: 5. The CDR3 DNA reads TGTGCCAGCAGCGACGGGACTAGAAAAGAGACCCAGTACTTC. Amino acid sequence: CASSDGTRKETQYF.

This chain links TRBV19 with TRBJ2-3, with 8 positions matching TRBD1. CDR1 is LNHDA, CDR2 SQIVND, per germline (reference sequence). V trimming: 3 bases; J trimming: 5 bases; junction bases outside the gene matches: 7. The CDR3 sequence is 15 residues long. Written as DNA, the CDR3 is TGTGCCAGTAGTATTCGGGACAGGCCGCGAGATACGCAGTATTTT. As protein: CASSIRDRPRDTQYF.

This clone was counted only a few times. CDR3 sequence: CASSTLTGTDIQYF. The CDR3 region has the DNA TGTGCCAGCAGTACTCTAACGGGTACGGACATTCAGTACTTC. This sequence joins TRBV6-1 and TRBJ2-4; D unresolved. CDR3 length: 14 amino acids. Germline V gives CDR1 MNHNS, CDR2 SASEGT. V was trimmed by 5 bases and J by 8 bases, leaving 16 bases between them.

This chain connects TRBV13 to TRBJ2-7; weak D call: TRBD1 (6 bases). With 1 base removed from V and 6 bases from J, the gap between germline ends came to 19 bases. The CDR3 is 16 residues long. In germline, CDR1 is PRHDT, CDR2 FYEKMQ (reference sequence). The CDR3 sequence is CASSLAQGLQTGEQYF. The CDR3 nucleotides read TGTGCCAGCAGCTTAGCTCAAGGGCTCCAGACAGGCGAGCAGTACTTC.

CDR3 sequence: CASKGPGANVLTF. CDR3 nucleotides: TGTGCCAGCAAGGGGCCTGGGGCCAACGTCCTGACTTTC. J is TRBJ2-6 and V is TRBV25-1; D is perhaps TRBD1 (5 bases). This CDR3 is 13 amino acids long. CDR1 and CDR2 (germline): MGHDK, SYGVNS. Trimming pared 7 bases from V and 2 bases from J, leaving 6 bases between.